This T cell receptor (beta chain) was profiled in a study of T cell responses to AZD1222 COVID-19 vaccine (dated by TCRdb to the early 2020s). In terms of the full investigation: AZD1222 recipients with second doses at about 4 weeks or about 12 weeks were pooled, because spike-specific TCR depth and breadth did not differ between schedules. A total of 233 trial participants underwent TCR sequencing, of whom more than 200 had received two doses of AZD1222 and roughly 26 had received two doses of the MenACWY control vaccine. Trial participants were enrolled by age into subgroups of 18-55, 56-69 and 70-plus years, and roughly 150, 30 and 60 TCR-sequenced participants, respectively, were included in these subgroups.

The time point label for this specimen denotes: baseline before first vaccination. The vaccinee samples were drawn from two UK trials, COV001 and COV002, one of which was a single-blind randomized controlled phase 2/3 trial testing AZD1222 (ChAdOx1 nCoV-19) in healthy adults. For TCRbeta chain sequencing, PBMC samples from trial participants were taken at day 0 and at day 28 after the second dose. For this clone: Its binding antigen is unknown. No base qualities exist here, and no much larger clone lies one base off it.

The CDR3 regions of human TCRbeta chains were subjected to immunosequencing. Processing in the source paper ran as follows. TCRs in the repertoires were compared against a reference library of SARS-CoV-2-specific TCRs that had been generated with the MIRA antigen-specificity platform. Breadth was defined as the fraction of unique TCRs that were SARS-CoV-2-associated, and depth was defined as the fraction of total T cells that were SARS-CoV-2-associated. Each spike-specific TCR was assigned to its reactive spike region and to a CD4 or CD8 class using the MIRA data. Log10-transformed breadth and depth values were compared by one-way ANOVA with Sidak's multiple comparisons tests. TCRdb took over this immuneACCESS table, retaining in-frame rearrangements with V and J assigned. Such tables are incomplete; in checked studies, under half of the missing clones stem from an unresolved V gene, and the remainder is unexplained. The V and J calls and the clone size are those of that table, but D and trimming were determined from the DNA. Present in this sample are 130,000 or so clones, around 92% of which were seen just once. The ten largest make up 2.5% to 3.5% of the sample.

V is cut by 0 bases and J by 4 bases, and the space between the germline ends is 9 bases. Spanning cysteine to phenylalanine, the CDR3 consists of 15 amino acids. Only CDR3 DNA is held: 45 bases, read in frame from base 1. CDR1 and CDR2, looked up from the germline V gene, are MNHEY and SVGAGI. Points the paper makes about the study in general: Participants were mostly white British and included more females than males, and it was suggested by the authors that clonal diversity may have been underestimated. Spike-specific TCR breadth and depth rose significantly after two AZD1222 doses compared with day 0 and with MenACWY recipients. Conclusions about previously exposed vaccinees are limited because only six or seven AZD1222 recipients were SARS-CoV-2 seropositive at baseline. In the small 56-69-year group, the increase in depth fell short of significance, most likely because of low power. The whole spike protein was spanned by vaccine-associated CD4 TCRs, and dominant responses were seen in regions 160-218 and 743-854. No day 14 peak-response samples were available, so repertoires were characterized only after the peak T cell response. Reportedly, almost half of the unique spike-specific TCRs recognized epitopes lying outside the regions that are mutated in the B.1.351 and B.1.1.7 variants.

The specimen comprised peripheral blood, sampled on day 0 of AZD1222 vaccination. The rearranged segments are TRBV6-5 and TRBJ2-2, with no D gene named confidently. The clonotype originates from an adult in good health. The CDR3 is CASSYSFAGTGELFF. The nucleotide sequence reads TGTGCCAGCAGTTACTCGTTCGCCGGCACCGGGGAGCTGTTTTTT.